This T cell receptor (beta chain) was sequenced in a study of blood T cell repertoires in COVID-19. Study context: Acute and convalescent COVID-19 samples came from the United States, Italy and Spain.

The repertoire was sequenced with immunoSEQ multiplex PCR; TCRdb's copy has only in-frame clones and lacks some. The sample holds around 120,000 clones, 80% to 90% seen once. The CDR3 covers 17 residues. Germline CDR1 LGHDT, CDR2 YNNKEL (reference sequence). J was trimmed by 7 bases and V by 1 base; bases with no gene match: 9. This chain links TRBV3-1 (or the pseudogene TRBV3-2) with TRBJ1-6; 8 bases line up with TRBD1. The sample consisted of peripheral blood. This clonotype was obtained from a woman aged 70-85 years with acute or convalescent COVID-19. CDR3 bases: TGTGCCAGCAGCCAAGTGACAGGGGAGGGCCTAAATTCACCCCTCCACTTT. As protein: CASSQVTGEGLNSPLHF.